These 29 T cell receptor beta chains were all obtained from the same sample, sequenced in a study of cytomegalovirus exposure and HLA in healthy donors. The PCR made use of 60 Vbeta and 13 Jbeta primers. The protocol was immunoSEQ multiplex PCR, while the TCRdb copy is restricted to in-frame clones and leaves out a portion. This table holds approximately 120,000 clones. The sample consisted of PBMCs. The receptors come from a man younger than 30 in good health and CMV-seronegative.

The chain joins TRBV7-2 to TRBJ1-2, with TRBD1 as a possible D gene (5 bases). V was cut by 10 bases and J by 8 bases, with 20 bases left in between. Germline lookup yields CDR1 SGHTA and CDR2 FQGNSA. This CDR3 contains 13 residues. CDR3 region: CAIPDTAGYGYTF. The CDR3 coding sequence is TGTGCCATCCCGGACACCGCAGGCTACGGCTACACCTTC. The variable domain in full, with the rest retrieved from reference TRBV7-2 and TRBJ1-2, is GAGVSQSPSNKVTEKGKDVELRCDPISGHTALYWYRQSLGQGLEFLIYFQGNSAPDKSGLPSDRFSAERTGGSVSTLTIQRTQQEDSAVYLCAIPDTAGYGYTFGSGTRLTVV.

The J gene is TRBJ2-2, the V gene TRBV10-3; 8 bases are shared with TRBD2. There are 16 residues in the CDR3. Unmatched junction bases numbered 13, after V lost 10 bases and J lost 3 bases. Germline assignment: CDR1 ENHRY and CDR2 SYGVKD. CDR3 in amino acids: CATYITGGGHTGELFF. In DNA, the CDR3 is TGTGCCACGTACATAACCGGGGGGGGGCACACCGGGGAGCTGTTTTTT.

V and J are TRBV7-9 and TRBJ2-7, with TRBD2 matching 10 bases. V trimming: 2 bases; J trimming: 5 bases; junction bases outside the gene matches: 6. Germline CDR1 and CDR2: SEHNR and FQNEAQ (reference sequence). The CDR3 runs to 15 residues. The CDR3 is CASSLPHSGGDEQYF. CDR3 in DNA: TGTGCCAGCAGCTTACCCCACAGCGGGGGGGACGAGCAGTACTTC.

V and J are TRBV19 and TRBJ1-1; a possible D gene is TRBD1 (5 bases). The CDR3 has 14 amino acids. Between the trimmed V and J ends, which lost 7 bases and 7 bases, there was a span of 19 bases. The germline CDR1 and CDR2 sequences are LNHDA and SQIVND (reference sequence). The DNA for the CDR3 is TGTGCCAGTACCCGGGGGGACCTTCGTGGTGAAGCTTTCTTT. Its protein product is CASTRGDLRGEAFF.

The chain joins TRBV5-6 to TRBJ1-2; 7 nucleotides match TRBD1. The V gene's germline CDR1 is SGHDT and CDR2 YYEEEE. V lost 4 bases and J lost 3; bases outside the gene matches: 3. The CDR3 runs 13 residues. The CDR3 DNA reads TGTGCCAGCAGCAAGGGACAGCACTATGGCTACACCTTC. The encoded protein is CASSKGQHYGYTF.

The rearrangement uses TRBV19 and TRBJ2-1; D uncertain. Germline V gene lookup returns CDR1 LNHDA and CDR2 SQIVND (reference sequence). With 6 bases removed from V and 8 bases from J, the gap between germline ends came to 14 bases. This CDR3 is 13 amino acids long. The DNA of the CDR3 is TGTGCCAGTAGGCCTAGTTCGACGTATGAGCAGTTCTTC. This encodes CASRPSSTYEQFF.

Concerning this clone itself: The sample contains more than one DNA sequence encoding this CDR3. The V gene is TRBV9, the J gene TRBJ1-6; D perhaps matches TRBD1 (6 bases). The germline gives CDR1 SGDLS, CDR2 YYNGEE. V lost 2 bases, J lost 11 bases, and 14 bases lay in between. This CDR3 has 14 residues. For the CDR3, the DNA is TGTGCCAGCAGCGTTGGACAGTATACTCCACCCCTCCACTTT. This encodes CASSVGQYTPPLHF.

In terms of frequency, this clone is medium-sized. One junction end does not reproduce the germline sequence, and a read error may be involved. V and J are TRBV6-1 and TRBJ2-3; 10 positions agree with TRBD2. The CDR3 consists of 15 residues. Per the germline V gene, CDR1 is MNHNS and CDR2 is SASEGT. CDR3 in amino acids: CASSDLAGGTDTQYF. CDR3 nucleotide sequence: TGTGCCAGCAGTGATTTAGCGGGAGGCACCGATACGCAGTATTTT.

The chain combines TRBV5-1 with TRBJ2-7; D remains ambiguous. Germline CDR1 SGHRS, CDR2 YFSETQ. This CDR3 has 13 amino acids. V dropped 3 bases and J dropped 3 bases, with 10 bases sitting between them. CDR3: CASSWSTDYEQYF. The CDR3 DNA reads as TGCGCCAGCAGCTGGTCTACAGACTACGAGCAGTACTTC. Full variable domain (rest looked up from reference TRBV5-1 and TRBJ2-7): KAGVTQTPRYLIKTRGQQVTLSCSPISGHRSVSWYQQTPGQGLQFLFEYFSETQRNKGNFPGRFSGRQFSNSRSEMNVSTLELGDSALYLCASSWSTDYEQYFGPGTRLTVT.

V and J are TRBV9 and TRBJ1-2, with D unresolved. This CDR3 is built from 14 residues. CDR1 is SGDLS and CDR2 is YYNGEE in the germline V gene. The V end lost 0 bases, the J end lost 8 bases, and 14 bases lay between the germline ends. The CDR3 DNA reads TGTGCCAGCAGCGTAGTAACTGAGAGTTTGGGCTACACCTTC. Residues: CASSVVTESLGYTF. Looking up the rest from reference TRBV9 and TRBJ1-2 gives the full variable domain: DSGVTQTPKHLITATGQRVTLRCSPRSGDLSVYWYQQSLDQGLQFLIQYYNGEERAKGNILERFSAQQFPDLHSELNLSSLELGDSALYFCASSVVTESLGYTFGSGTRLTVV.

The V and J genes are TRBV7-7 and TRBJ2-2; D call uncertain. The CDR3 extends over 16 amino acids. Between the trimmed V and J ends, which lost 5 bases and 1 base, there was a span of 14 bases. Germline assignment: CDR1 SSHAT and CDR2 FNYEAQ (reference sequence). The CDR3, as DNA: TGTGCCAGCAGCCCCAAACAGAGAATGAACACCGGGGAGCTGTTTTTT. Translated, it gives CASSPKQRMNTGELFF.

V is TRBV2 and J is TRBJ1-5; the match to TRBD1 covers 10 bases. The CDR3 has 16 residues. Per germline, CDR1 SNHLY and CDR2 FYNNEI. Trimming cost V 6 bases and J 0 bases; bases outside gene matches: 5. The CDR3: CASRRTGGYSNQPQHF. CDR3 in DNA: TGTGCCAGCAGAAGGACAGGGGGGTATAGCAATCAGCCCCAGCATTTT.

This sequence joins TRBV5-6 and TRBJ2-7, with 7 bases fitting TRBD1. CDR1 SGHDT and CDR2 YYEEEE come from the germline V gene. V was clipped by 1 base and J by 3 bases; unmatched bases: 13. This CDR3 has 17 amino acids. The CDR3 coding sequence is TGTGCCAGCAGCTTGACCGCCGGGACAGTCCTTTTCTACGAGCAGTACTTC. Translating gives CASSLTAGTVLFYEQYF.

The rearrangement uses TRBV7-8 and TRBJ1-1; possibly TRBD1 for D (6 bases). This CDR3 region has 16 residues. Deletions cut 0 bases from V and 1 base from J, with 12 bases between. Germline loops: CDR1 SGHVS, CDR2 FQNEAQ. CDR3 region: CASSLAQGLKNTEAFF. The CDR3 nucleotides read TGTGCCAGCAGCTTAGCGCAGGGGCTCAAGAACACTGAAGCTTTCTTT.

The chain is built from TRBV25-1 and TRBJ1-2; the D gene is possibly TRBD1 (5 bases). The CDR3 extends over 15 amino acids. V was shortened by 1 base and J by 1 base, with 10 bases between the two germline ends. CDR1 is MGHDK, CDR2 SYGVNS, per germline. The CDR3 bases are TGTGCCAGCAGTGAATCAACAGGCCATAACTATGGCTACACCTTC. Amino acids: CASSESTGHNYGYTF.

The chain recombines TRBV7-2 with TRBJ1-5; a weak D match, TRBD1 (6 bases). V was trimmed by 5 bases and J by 7 bases, leaving 18 bases between them. The germline V gene encodes CDR1 SGHTA and CDR2 FQGNSA. This CDR3 comprises 15 residues. The CDR3 DNA follows: TGTGCCAGCAGCCGTTCACAGGGCTACCGGCAGCCCCAGCATTTT. Translation: CASSRSQGYRQPQHF.

This sequence joins TRBV5-1 and TRBJ1-5; 7 bases match TRBD1. This CDR3 is built from 14 residues. Trimming took 4 bases from V and 4 from J; bases not matched to a gene: 5. The germline gives CDR1 SGHRS, CDR2 YFSETQ. This CDR3 reads CASSPGQTNQPQHF. For the CDR3, the DNA is TGCGCCAGCAGCCCGGGACAGACTAATCAGCCCCAGCATTTT.

The V and J genes are TRBV19 and TRBJ1-6; tentative D call: TRBD1 (6 bases). Germline CDR1 and CDR2: LNHDA and SQIVND (reference sequence). Trimming took off 1 base at V and 9 bases at J, with 16 bases between the two ends. The CDR3 length is 16 residues. The CDR3 region has the DNA TGTGCCAGTAGTATAGGTTTTCAGGGGTCGAGTTCACCCCTCCACTTT. Translating gives CASSIGFQGSSSPLHF.

This chain links TRBV18 with TRBJ2-7, with D possibly matching TRBD1 (5 bases). The length of the CDR3 is 14 residues. V was cut by 2 bases and J by 2 bases, with 10 bases left in between. Germline V gives CDR1 KGHSH, CDR2 LQKENI. As DNA, the CDR3 is TGTGCCAGCTCACCAACAGGATCCACCTACGAGCAGTACTTC. This sequence encodes CASSPTGSTYEQYF.

The V gene is TRBV28, the J gene TRBJ1-2, with TRBD1 matching over 7 bases. V trimming: 4 bases; J trimming: 8 bases; junction bases outside the gene matches: 25. Germline CDR1 and CDR2: MDHEN and SYDVKM. The CDR3 is 19 amino acids. The CDR3, as DNA: TGTGCCAGCAGTTCTAACCGGGGGACAGCCTCCCTCCCTATCGGAGGCTACACCTTC. Its protein is CASSSNRGTASLPIGGYTF.

The rearrangement joins TRBV30 to TRBJ2-5, with 10 bases matching TRBD2. Germline CDR1 and CDR2: GTSNPN and SVGIG (reference sequence). The CDR3 runs to 14 residues. Trimming cost V 4 bases and J 4 bases; bases outside gene matches: 6. The CDR3 nucleotides read TGTGCCTGGATCCCTAGCGGGAGTGCAGAGACCCAGTACTTC. Residues: CAWIPSGSAETQYF.

The CDR3 nucleotides are TGTGCCACCAGCAGAGATCACTTGGACACTCCCTACGAGCAGTACTTC. As protein: CATSRDHLDTPYEQYF. The gene calls are TRBV15 and TRBJ2-5; perhaps TRBD1 as D (5 bases). The J call is uncertain, as TRBJ2-7 better fits the DNA end. The CDR3 runs to 16 residues. Germline V CDR1 and CDR2: LNHNV, YYDKDF (reference sequence).

This sequence joins TRBV15 and TRBJ1-2; D unresolved. Per germline, CDR1 LNHNV and CDR2 YYDKDF (reference sequence). The CDR3 loop spans 15 amino acids. The germline V and J ends were trimmed by 0 bases and 6 bases, with 14 bases remaining between them. CDR3 nucleotides: TGTGCCACCAGCAGAGATATAACTTATACCCATGGCTACACCTTC. It encodes CATSRDITYTHGYTF.

The rearrangement links TRBV2 to TRBJ2-7; D unresolved. CDR1 and CDR2 from the germline V gene are SNHLY and FYNNEI. The CDR3 totals 14 residues. Trimming stripped 6 bases from V and 2 bases from J, with 14 bases between. The CDR3 is CASRSRLSPYEQYF. Here the CDR3 DNA reads TGTGCCAGCAGATCGAGGCTATCTCCCTACGAGCAGTACTTC.

This rearrangement joins TRBV5-4 to TRBJ1-2; D unclear. V was cut by 4 bases and J by 4 bases, with 17 bases left in between. Germline V gene data show CDR1 as SGHNT and CDR2 as YYREEE (reference sequence). The CDR3 contains 15 residues. CDR3 amino acids: CASSREGGGGYGYTF. CDR3 coding DNA: TGTGCCAGCAGCAGAGAAGGCGGAGGAGGCTATGGCTACACCTTC.

The gene calls are TRBV19 and TRBJ2-3; no clear D gene. Germline V CDR1 and CDR2: LNHDA, SQIVND (reference sequence). Trimming cost V 3 bases and J 0 bases, with 7 bases left between them. The length of the CDR3 is 14 residues. CDR3 DNA sequence: TGTGCCAGTAGTATGGGCTACAGCACAGATACGCAGTATTTT. Amino acids: CASSMGYSTDTQYF.

The V gene is TRBV4-2, the J gene TRBJ2-1, with D possibly matching TRBD2 (6 bases). In germline, CDR1 is LGHNA, CDR2 YNFKEQ. This CDR3 is 16 amino acids long. V was clipped by 0 bases and J by 2 bases, with 11 bases between them. CDR3 region: CASSQDGPSAYNEQFF. CDR3 DNA: TGTGCCAGCAGCCAAGACGGTCCTAGCGCCTACAATGAGCAGTTCTTC.

The CDR3 reads CASIPGVWAKNIQYF. The CDR3 bases are TGTGCCAGCATTCCAGGGGTATGGGCCAAAAACATTCAGTACTTC. The chain carries TRBV6-1 and TRBJ2-4; a possible D gene is TRBD1 (6 bases). CDR3 length equals 15 residues. In germline, CDR1 is MNHNS, CDR2 SASEGT. V lost 7 bases and J 1 base, leaving 14 bases between the germline ends.

This rearrangement joins TRBV7-9 to TRBJ2-7; 7 bases line up with TRBD1. This CDR3 is 12 amino acids long. From germline, CDR1 is SEHNR and CDR2 FQNEAQ (reference sequence). The V gene end was trimmed by 5 bases and the J gene end by 6 bases; junction bases not matched to a gene: 4. The CDR3 coding sequence is TGTGCCAGCAGCGTCGCAGGGGGCGAGCAGTACTTC. The encoded protein is CASSVAGGEQYF.